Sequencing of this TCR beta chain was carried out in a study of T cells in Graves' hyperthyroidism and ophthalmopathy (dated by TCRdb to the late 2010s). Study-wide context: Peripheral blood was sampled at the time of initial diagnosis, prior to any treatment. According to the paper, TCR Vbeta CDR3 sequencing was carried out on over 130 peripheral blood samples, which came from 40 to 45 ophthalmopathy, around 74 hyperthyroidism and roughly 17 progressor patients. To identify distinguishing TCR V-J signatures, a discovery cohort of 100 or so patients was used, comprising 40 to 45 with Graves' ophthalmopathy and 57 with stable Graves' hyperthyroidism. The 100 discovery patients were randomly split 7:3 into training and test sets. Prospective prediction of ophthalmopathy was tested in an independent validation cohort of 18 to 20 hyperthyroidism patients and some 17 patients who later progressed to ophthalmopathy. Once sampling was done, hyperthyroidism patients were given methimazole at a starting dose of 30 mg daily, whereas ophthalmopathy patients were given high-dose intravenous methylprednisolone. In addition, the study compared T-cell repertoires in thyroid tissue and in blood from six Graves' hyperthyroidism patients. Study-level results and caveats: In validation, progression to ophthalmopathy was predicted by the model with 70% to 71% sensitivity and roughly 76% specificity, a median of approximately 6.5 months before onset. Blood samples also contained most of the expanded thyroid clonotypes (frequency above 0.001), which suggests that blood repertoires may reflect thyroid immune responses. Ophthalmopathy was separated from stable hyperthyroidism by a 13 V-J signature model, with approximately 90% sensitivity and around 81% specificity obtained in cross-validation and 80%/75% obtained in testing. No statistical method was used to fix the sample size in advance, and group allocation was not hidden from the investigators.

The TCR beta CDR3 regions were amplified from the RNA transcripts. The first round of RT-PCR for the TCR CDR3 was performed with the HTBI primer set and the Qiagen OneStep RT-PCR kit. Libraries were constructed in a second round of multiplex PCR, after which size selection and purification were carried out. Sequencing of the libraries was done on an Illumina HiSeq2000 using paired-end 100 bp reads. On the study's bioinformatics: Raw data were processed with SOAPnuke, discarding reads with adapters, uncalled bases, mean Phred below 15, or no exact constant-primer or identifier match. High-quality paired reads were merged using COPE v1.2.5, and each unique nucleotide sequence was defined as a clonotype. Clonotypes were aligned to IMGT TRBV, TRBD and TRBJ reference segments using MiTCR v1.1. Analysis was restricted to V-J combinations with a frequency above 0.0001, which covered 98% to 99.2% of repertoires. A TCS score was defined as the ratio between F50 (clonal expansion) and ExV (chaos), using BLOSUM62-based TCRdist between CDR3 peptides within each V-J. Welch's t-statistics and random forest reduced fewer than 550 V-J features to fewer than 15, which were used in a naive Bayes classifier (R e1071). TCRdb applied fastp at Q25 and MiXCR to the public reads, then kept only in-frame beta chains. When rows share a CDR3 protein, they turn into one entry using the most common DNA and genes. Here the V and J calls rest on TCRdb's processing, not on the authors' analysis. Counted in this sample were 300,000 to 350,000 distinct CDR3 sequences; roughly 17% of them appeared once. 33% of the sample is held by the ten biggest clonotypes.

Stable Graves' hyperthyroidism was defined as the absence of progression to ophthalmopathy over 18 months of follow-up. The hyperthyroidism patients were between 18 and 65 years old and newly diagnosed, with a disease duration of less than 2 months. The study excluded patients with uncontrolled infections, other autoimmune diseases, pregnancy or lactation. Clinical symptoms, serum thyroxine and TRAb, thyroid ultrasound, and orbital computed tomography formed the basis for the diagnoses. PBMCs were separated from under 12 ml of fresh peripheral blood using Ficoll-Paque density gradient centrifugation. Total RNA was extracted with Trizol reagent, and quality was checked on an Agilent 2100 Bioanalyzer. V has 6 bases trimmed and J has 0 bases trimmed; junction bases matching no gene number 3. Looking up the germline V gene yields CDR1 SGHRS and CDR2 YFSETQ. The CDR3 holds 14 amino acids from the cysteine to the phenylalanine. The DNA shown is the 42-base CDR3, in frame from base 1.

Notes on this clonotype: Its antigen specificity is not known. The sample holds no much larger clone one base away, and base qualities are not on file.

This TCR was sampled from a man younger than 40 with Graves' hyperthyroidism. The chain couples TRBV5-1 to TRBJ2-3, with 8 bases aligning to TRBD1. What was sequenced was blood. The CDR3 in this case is CASTTGGSTDTQYF. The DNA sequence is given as TGCGCCAGCACCACAGGGGGAAGCACAGATACGCAGTATTTT.